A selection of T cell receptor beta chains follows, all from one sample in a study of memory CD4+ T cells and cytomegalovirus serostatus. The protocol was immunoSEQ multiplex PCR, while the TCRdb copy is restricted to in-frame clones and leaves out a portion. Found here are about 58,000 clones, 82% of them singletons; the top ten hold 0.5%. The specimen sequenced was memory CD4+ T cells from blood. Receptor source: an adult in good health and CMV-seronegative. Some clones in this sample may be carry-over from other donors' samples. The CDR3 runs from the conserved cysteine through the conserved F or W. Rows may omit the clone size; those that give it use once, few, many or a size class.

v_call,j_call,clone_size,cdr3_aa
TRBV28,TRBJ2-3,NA,CASSYATGLDTQYF
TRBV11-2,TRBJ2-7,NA,CASSLGAGTTYEQYF
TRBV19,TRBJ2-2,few,CASRLDRLPTGELFF
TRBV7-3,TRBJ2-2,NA,CASSRRDTGELFF
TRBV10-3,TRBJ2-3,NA,CAISPGASGNTQYF
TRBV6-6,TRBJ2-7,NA,CASSYMGGASYEQYF
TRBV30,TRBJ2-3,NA,CAWGPTRVKTDTQYF
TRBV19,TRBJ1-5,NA,CASSISGTSNQPQHF
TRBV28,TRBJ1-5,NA,CASNWGAGGNQPQHF
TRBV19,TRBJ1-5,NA,CASSTRQDQPQHF
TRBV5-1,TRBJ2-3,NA,CASSFEGSTDTQYF
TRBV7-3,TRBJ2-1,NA,CASSLSTGLAGDEQFF
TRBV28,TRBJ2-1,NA,CASSMLEYNEQFF
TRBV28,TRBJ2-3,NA,CASSPRTSGRTDTQYF
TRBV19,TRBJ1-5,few,CASSIPLSQSNQPQHF
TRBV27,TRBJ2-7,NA,CASSLSRGPTYEQYF
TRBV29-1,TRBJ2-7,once,CSVGQGTGEQYF
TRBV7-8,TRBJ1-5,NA,CASSLTDSNQPQHF
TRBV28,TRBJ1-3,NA,CASSGGGVGSGNTIYF
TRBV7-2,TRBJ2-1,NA,CASSLVGGLARYNEQFF
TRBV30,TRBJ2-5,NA,CAWSEQGTETQYF
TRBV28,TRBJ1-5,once,CASSLIGGGNQPQHF
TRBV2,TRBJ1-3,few,CASSGAVSGNTIYF
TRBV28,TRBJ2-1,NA,CASSLGRSGEQFF
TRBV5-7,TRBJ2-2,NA,CASSLELATNTGELFF
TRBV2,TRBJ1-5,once,CASSEVDYSNQPQHF
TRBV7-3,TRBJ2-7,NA,CASSFGLGDEQYF
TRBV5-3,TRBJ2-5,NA,CARSPTAGRLAGIEAQYF
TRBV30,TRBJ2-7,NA,CAWSVLGLGTYEQYF
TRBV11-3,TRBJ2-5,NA,CASSSKREETQYF
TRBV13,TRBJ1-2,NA,CASSSRQGEGGYTF
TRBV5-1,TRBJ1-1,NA,CASSDDTAGNTEAFF
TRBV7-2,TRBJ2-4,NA,CASSLGGAKNIQYF